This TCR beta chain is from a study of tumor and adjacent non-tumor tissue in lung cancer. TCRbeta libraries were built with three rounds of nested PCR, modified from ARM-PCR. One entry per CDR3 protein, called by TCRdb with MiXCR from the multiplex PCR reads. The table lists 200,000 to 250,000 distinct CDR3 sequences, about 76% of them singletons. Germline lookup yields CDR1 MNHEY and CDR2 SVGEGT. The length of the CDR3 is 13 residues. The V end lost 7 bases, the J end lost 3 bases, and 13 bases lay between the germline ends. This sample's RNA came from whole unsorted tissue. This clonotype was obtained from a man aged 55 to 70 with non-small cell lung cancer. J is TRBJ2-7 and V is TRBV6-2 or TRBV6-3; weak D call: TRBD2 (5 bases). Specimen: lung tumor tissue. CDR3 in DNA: TGTGCCAGCACGTTAAAGAGCGGCTACGAGCAGTACTTC. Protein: CASTLKSGYEQYF.